Listed below are T cell receptor beta chains from one sample, sequenced in a study of blood T cells in healthy people across ages. TCRdb re-derived calls from the 5' RACE reads in MiXCR, one entry per CDR3 protein. This table holds roughly 830,000 distinct CDR3 sequences, around 68% found once. The specimen was blood. The source of these receptors is a man aged 25-45 years in good health. Both conserved end residues are part of each CDR3. D genes are given only for firm matches. Clone size, where shown, is once, few, many, or a class for clones that have expanded.

j_gene: TRBJ2-5; v_gene: TRBV24-1; d_gene: TRBD1; abundance: -; CDR3aa: CATSDLSQGAGETQYF; CDR3nt: TGTGCCACCAGTGATTTATCGCAGGGGGCGGGAGAGACCCAGTACTTC
j_gene: TRBJ2-1; v_gene: TRBV29-1; d_gene: -; abundance: -; CDR3aa: CSVDAAQAANEQFF; CDR3nt: TGCAGCGTTGATGCGGCACAGGCGGCCAATGAGCAGTTCTTC
j_gene: TRBJ2-3; v_gene: TRBV9; d_gene: TRBD1; abundance: few; CDR3aa: CASSALGQAGTDTQYF; CDR3nt: TGTGCCAGCAGCGCGTTAGGACAGGCAGGCACAGATACGCAGTATTTT
j_gene: TRBJ2-1; v_gene: TRBV10-3; d_gene: -; abundance: -; CDR3aa: CAISGSRDLHADEQFF; CDR3nt: TGTGCCATCAGCGGGAGCCGGGACCTGCATGCCGATGAGCAGTTCTTC
j_gene: TRBJ2-3; v_gene: TRBV9; d_gene: TRBD2; abundance: -; CDR3aa: CASSVISGGAADTQYF; CDR3nt: TGTGCCAGCAGCGTAATAAGCGGGGGGGCCGCAGATACGCAGTATTTT
j_gene: TRBJ1-1; v_gene: TRBV2; d_gene: -; abundance: -; CDR3aa: CASLEQGGDTEAFF; CDR3nt: TGTGCCAGCCTTGAACAGGGAGGGGACACTGAAGCTTTCTTT
j_gene: TRBJ2-7; v_gene: TRBV4-2; d_gene: -; abundance: -; CDR3aa: CASSQGLIYEQYF; CDR3nt: TGTGCCAGCAGCCAAGGTCTGATCTACGAGCAGTACTTC
j_gene: TRBJ1-5; v_gene: TRBV7-2; d_gene: -; abundance: few; CDR3aa: CASSREREPQHF; CDR3nt: TGTGCCAGCAGCAGAGAACGGGAGCCCCAGCATTTT
j_gene: TRBJ2-1; v_gene: TRBV2; d_gene: -; abundance: once; CDR3aa: CASRVTGSNEQFF; CDR3nt: TGTGCCAGCAGAGTTACAGGAAGTAATGAGCAGTTCTTC
j_gene: TRBJ1-2; v_gene: TRBV27; d_gene: -; abundance: -; CDR3aa: CASSFRDGYGYTF; CDR3nt: TGCGCCAGCAGTTTCCGGGATGGGTATGGCTACACCTTC
j_gene: TRBJ2-3; v_gene: TRBV29-1; d_gene: -; abundance: -; CDR3aa: CSVEGVQGADTQYF; CDR3nt: TGCAGCGTTGAAGGTGTCCAGGGCGCAGATACGCAGTATTTT
j_gene: TRBJ1-5; v_gene: TRBV5-8; d_gene: -; abundance: -; CDR3aa: CASSSWQGFNQPQHF; CDR3nt: TGTGCCAGCAGCTCCTGGCAGGGCTTCAATCAGCCCCAGCATTTT
j_gene: TRBJ2-7; v_gene: TRBV7-7; d_gene: TRBD1; abundance: -; CDR3aa: CASSPGTAFSYEQYF; CDR3nt: TGTGCTAGCAGCCCCGGGACAGCCTTCTCCTACGAGCAGTACTTC
j_gene: TRBJ2-1; v_gene: TRBV5-1; d_gene: TRBD1; abundance: -; CDR3aa: CASRGQGAVNEQFF; CDR3nt: TGCGCCAGCAGGGGACAGGGGGCAGTCAATGAGCAGTTCTTC
j_gene: TRBJ2-3; v_gene: TRBV20-1; d_gene: -; abundance: once; CDR3aa: CSASRGSWGTDTQYF; CDR3nt: TGCAGTGCTAGCCGAGGGAGCTGGGGCACAGATACGCAGTATTTT